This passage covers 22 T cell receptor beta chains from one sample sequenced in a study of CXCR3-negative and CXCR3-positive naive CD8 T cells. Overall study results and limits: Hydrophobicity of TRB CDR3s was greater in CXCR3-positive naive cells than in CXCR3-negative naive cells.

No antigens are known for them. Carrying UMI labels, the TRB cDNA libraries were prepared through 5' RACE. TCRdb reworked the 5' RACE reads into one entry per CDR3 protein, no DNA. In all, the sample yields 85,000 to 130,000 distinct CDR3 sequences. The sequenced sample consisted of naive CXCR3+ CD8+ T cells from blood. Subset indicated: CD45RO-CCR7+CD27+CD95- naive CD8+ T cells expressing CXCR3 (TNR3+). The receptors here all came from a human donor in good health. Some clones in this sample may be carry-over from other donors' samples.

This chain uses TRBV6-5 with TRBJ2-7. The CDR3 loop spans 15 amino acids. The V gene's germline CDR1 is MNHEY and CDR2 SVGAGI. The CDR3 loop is CASSYSIDSSYEQYF.

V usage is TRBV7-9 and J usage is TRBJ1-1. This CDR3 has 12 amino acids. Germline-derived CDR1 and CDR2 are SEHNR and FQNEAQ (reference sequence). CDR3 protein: CASSSGHPEAFF.

This CDR3 is CASSEGRGYDYEQYF. The chain combines TRBV2 with TRBJ2-7. The CDR3 has 15 amino acids. The germline gives CDR1 SNHLY, CDR2 FYNNEI.

CDR3 residues: CASSLSRNTEAFF. The rearrangement uses TRBV12-3 or TRBV12-4 and TRBJ1-1. The CDR3 loop spans 13 amino acids.

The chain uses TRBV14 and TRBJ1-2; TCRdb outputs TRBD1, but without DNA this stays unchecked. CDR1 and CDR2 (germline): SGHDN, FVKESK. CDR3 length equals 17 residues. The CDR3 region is CASSQDAGTGVGYGYTF.

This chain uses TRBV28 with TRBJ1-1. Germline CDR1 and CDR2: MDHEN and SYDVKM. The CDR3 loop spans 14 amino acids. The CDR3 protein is CASSLYQMNTEAFF.

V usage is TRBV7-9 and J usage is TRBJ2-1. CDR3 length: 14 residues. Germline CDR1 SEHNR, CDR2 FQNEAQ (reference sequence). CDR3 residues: CASSPSVAGGEQFF.

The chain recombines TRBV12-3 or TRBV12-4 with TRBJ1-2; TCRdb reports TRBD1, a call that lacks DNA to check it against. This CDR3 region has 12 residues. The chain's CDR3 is CATLGQGDGYTF.

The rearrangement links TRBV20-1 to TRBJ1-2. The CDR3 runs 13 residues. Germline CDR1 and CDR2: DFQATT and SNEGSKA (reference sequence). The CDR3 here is CSARPTANYGYTF.

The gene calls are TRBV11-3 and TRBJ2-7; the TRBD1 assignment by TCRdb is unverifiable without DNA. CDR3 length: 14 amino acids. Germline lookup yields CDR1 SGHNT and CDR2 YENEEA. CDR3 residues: CASSSGQGDYEQYF.

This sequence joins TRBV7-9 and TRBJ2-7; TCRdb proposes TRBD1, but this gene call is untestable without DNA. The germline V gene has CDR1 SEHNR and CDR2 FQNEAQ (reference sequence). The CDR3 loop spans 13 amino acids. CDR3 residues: CASSLDPLYEQYF.

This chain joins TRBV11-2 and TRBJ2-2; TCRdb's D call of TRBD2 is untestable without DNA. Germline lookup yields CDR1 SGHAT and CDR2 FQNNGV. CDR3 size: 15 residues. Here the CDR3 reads CASSLGLGNTGELFF.

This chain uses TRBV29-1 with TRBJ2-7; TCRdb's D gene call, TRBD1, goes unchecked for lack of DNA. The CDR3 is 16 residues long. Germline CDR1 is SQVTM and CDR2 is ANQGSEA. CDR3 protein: CSVVVAPDSNSYEQYF.

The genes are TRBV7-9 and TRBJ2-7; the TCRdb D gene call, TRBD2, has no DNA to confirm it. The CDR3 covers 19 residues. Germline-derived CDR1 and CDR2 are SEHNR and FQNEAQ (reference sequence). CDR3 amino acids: CASSPYPGTSGKDSYEQYF.

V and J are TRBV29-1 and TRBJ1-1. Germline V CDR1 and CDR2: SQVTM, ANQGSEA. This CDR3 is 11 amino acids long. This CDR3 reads CSVENYAEAFF.

CDR3 loop: CASSWQGAYEQYF. The chain uses TRBV5-1 and TRBJ2-7; TCRdb proposes TRBD1, but this gene call is untestable without DNA. From germline, CDR1 is SGHRS and CDR2 YFSETQ. The CDR3 has 13 amino acids.

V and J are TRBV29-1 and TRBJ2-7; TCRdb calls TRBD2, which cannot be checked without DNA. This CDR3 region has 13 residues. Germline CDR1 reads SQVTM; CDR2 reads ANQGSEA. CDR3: CSVVLETSGEQYF.

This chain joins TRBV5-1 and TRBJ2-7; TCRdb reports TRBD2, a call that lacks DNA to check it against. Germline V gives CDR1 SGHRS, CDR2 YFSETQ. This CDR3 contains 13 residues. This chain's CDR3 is CASSLVALCKQYF. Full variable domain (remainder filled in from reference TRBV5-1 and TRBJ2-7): KAGVTQTPRYLIKTRGQQVTLSCSPISGHRSVSWYQQTPGQGLQFLFEYFSETQRNKGNFPGRFSGRQFSNSRSEMNVSTLELGDSALYLCASSLVALCKQYFGPGTRLTVT.

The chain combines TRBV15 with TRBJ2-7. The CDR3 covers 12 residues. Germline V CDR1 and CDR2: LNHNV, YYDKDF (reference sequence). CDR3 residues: CAASRVKDEQYF.

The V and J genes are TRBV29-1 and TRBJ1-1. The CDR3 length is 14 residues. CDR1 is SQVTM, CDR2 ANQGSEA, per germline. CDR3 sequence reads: CSASAPGEGAEAFF.

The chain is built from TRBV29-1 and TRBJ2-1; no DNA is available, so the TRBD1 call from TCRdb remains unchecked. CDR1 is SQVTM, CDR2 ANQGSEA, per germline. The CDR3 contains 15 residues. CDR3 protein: CSVLGTVASYNEQFF.

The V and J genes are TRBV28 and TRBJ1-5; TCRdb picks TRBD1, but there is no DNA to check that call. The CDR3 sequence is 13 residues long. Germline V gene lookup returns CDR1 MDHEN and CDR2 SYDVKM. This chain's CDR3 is CASSTTGDQPQHF.